A selection of T cell receptor beta chains follows, all from one sample in a study of blood T cell repertoires in COVID-19. Libraries were prepared by immunoSEQ multiplex PCR; TCRdb keeps only in-frame clonotypes and omits some of them. The repertoire includes around 270,000 clones, approximately 88% of them detected once, and 2.5% to 4% sits in the top ten. Sequenced sample: PBMCs or T cells enriched from blood (not recorded which). These TCRs come from a woman between 40 and 55 years old who had been exposed to COVID-19. Each CDR3 is given with its conserved first and last residue. Fields, in order: J gene, D gene, V gene, clone size, CDR3 DNA, CDR3 protein. A D gene is named only where the DNA matches it firmly. Expanded clones get a size class; other rows say once, few or many, or leave the size out.

TRBJ2-3,.,TRBV25-1,.,TGTGCCAGCAGTGACCCCAGGGACTCGGGCACAGATACGCAGTATTTT,CASSDPRDSGTDTQYF
TRBJ2-3,TRBD1,TRBV24-1,.,TGTGCCACCAGTGATTACGCTACCGGGACAGGGGTTGCAGATACGCAGTATTTT,CATSDYATGTGVADTQYF
TRBJ2-2,.,TRBV28,.,TGTGCCAGCAGTTCAGAACAGGGAGCCACCGGGGAGCTGTTTTTT,CASSSEQGATGELFF
TRBJ2-5,TRBD1,TRBV7-9,once,TGTGCCAGCAGCTTAGCAAGGGGGCTCAGTGAGACCCAGTACTTC,CASSLARGLSETQYF
TRBJ1-2,.,TRBV11-2,.,TGTGCCAGCAGCTTAGGGAGGGTTAACTATGGCTACACCTTC,CASSLGRVNYGYTF
TRBJ2-1,TRBD2,TRBV3-1/TRBV3-2,once,TGTGCCAGCAGCCGTACCCTTGGACTAGCGGGAGGCAATGAGCAGTTCTTC,CASSRTLGLAGGNEQFF
TRBJ1-3,TRBD1,TRBV7-3,.,TGTGCCAGCAGGCAACAGGGGGCGCAGGTTCCTGGAAACACCATATATTTT,CASRQQGAQVPGNTIYF
TRBJ1-5,.,TRBV28,once,TGTGCCAGCAGTTTAAGCCGGGGTTTACGTAGCAATCAGCCCCAGCATTTT,CASSLSRGLRSNQPQHF
TRBJ1-6,TRBD1,TRBV19,.,TGTGCCAGTAGTACTCAACAGGGGCCCAATTCACCCCTCCACTTT,CASSTQQGPNSPLHF
TRBJ2-3,.,TRBV7-9,.,TGTGCCAGCAGCTTATTTTCGGCAGATACGCAGTATTTT,CASSLFSADTQYF
TRBJ2-7,.,TRBV21-1,.,TGTGCCGCCCTGGAACGGGATCATTCCCCACCTGACTACTACGAGCAGTACTTC,CAALERDHSPPDYYEQYF
TRBJ2-5,TRBD1,TRBV7-2,once,TGTGCCAGCAGCTTAGCGACAGGGATCCAAGAGACCCAGTACTTC,CASSLATGIQETQYF
TRBJ1-3,.,TRBV10-3,.,TGTGCCATCAGTGAGAGCGACGTAAGAGGTGGAAACACCATATATTTT,CAISESDVRGGNTIYF
TRBJ2-1,TRBD2,TRBV28,once,TGTGCCAGCAGTTTATTAGCGGGGGGCTTTCTCGAGCAGTTCTTC,CASSLLAGGFLEQFF
TRBJ2-1,TRBD1,TRBV13,.,TGTGCCAGCAGCTTAGTCCCAGGGGGCTCGAGTTCCTACAATGAGCAGTTCTTC,CASSLVPGGSSSYNEQFF
TRBJ1-4,.,TRBV3-1/TRBV3-2,.,TGTGCCAGCAGCCAAGAAGGAGGCACAAGTGAAAAACTGTTTTTT,CASSQEGGTSEKLFF
TRBJ2-1,TRBD2,TRBV7-8,.,TGTGCCAGCAGCTTAGCGGCTAGCGGGACCTCTTACAATGAGCAGTTCTTC,CASSLAASGTSYNEQFF
TRBJ1-1,.,TRBV5-1,few,TGTGCCAGCGCCCTAGGGGGTCGGAACACTGAAGCTTTCTTT,CASALGGRNTEAFF
TRBJ2-7,.,TRBV5-1,.,TGCGCCAGCAGCTTGGGGTTTAGGGGGATATCAGGTTCGGAGCAGTACTTC,CASSLGFRGISGSEQYF
TRBJ2-1,TRBD2,TRBV13,.,TGTGCCAGCAGCCCGGTGGAGCGGGACTGCAATGAGCAGTTCTTC,CASSPVERDCNEQFF
TRBJ1-4,.,TRBV5-1,.,TGTGCCAGCAGCCCGCCCAGTCAGGGGTCCTTTAATGAAAAACTGTTTTTT,CASSPPSQGSFNEKLFF
TRBJ1-2,.,TRBV13,once,TGTGCCAGCAGCCCCGGGTACGGGATGTATGGCTACACCTTC,CASSPGYGMYGYTF
TRBJ1-2,.,TRBV5-1,.,TGCGCCAGCAGCTTGGCAGCTAACTATGGCTACACCTTC,CASSLAANYGYTF
TRBJ1-2,.,TRBV25-1,few,TGTGCCAGCACCGGACAGAAAATCTATGGCTACACCTTC,CASTGQKIYGYTF
TRBJ1-2,TRBD1,TRBV5-4,.,TGTGCCAGCAGCTCAAGGGACAGCCTCTATGGCTACACCTTC,CASSSRDSLYGYTF
TRBJ2-5,.,TRBV2,.,TGTGCCAGCAGTGGCGGGGATCAAAAGCAAGAGACCCAGTACTTC,CASSGGDQKQETQYF
TRBJ1-6,TRBD1,TRBV12-5,.,TGTGCTAGTGGTTACTCAGGGGGAGGTTCACCCCTCCACTTT,CASGYSGGGSPLHF
TRBJ1-4,TRBD1,TRBV7-9,.,TGTGCCAGCAGCCCCGGACAGGCGTTCCCCAATGAAAAACTGTTTTTT,CASSPGQAFPNEKLFF
TRBJ1-6,TRBD1,TRBV5-5,.,TGTGCCAGCAGCTTGATCGAGGGGGCATCTTCACCCCTCCACTTT,CASSLIEGASSPLHF